Included here is one T cell receptor (beta chain) sequence, with context. Its specificity is unknown. This record belongs to a study of Ad26.COV2.S vaccination and SARS-CoV-2 variants. Study-wide findings and caveats: Considerable breadth of spike-specific CD8+ and CD4+ T cell responses has reportedly been documented following vaccination. With respect to non-spike TCR breadth, vaccine and placebo recipients were similar.

The treatment was: roughly 19 received Ad26.COV2.S at low or high dose, single or two shots; roughly 5 received placebo; per-sample allocation not given. Sample collection was performed on day 63 after the first vaccine or placebo injection. Sequencing used immunoSEQ multiplex PCR; TCRdb keeps in-frame clones, though not all of them. The sample has more than 300,000 clones; 88% are singletons. Germline values: CDR1 SGHTA, CDR2 FQGNSA. V was trimmed by 1 base and J by 2 bases, leaving 9 bases between them. The CDR3 loop spans 15 amino acids. Sequencing was performed on peripheral blood, taken in a trial of Ad26.COV2.S vaccine versus placebo. The chain employs TRBV7-2 and TRBJ1-3; maybe TRBD1 (5 bases). This TCR derives from a person aged 18-65 years who received the Ad26.COV2.S COVID-19 vaccine or a placebo. Here the CDR3 reads CASSLDRSTGNTIYF. DNA of the CDR3: TGTGCCAGCAGCTTAGACAGGTCAACTGGAAACACCATATATTTT.